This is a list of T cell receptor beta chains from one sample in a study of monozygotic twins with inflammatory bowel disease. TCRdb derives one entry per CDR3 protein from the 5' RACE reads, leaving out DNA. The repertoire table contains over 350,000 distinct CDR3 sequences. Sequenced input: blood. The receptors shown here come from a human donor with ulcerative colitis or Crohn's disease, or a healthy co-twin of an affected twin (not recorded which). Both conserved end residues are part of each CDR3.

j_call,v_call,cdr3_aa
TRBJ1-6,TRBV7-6,CASSRSQSNSPLHF
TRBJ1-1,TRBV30,CAWAPSLMNTEAFF
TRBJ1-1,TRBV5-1,CASNVDRPNSEAFF
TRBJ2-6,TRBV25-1,CASSETWEQLSGANVLTF
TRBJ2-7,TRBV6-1,CASSEAPGGAPTYEQYF
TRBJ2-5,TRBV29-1,CSVDSLPRHQETQYF
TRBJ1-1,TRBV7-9,CASHTFSQGGNTEAFF
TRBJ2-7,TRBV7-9,CASSQWTGNSYEQYF
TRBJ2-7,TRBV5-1,CASSLEARRGTYEQYF
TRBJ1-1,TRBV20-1,CSARIGLRNTEAFF
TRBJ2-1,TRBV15,CATSRDWTMHEQFF
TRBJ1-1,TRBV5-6,CASSGDARTDSGAFF
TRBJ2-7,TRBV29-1,CSVSSGLVLNEQYF
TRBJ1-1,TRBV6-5,CASSNPQGGNTEAFF
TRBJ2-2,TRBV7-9,CASSSLATGELFF
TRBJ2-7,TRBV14,CASSQEFSFFYEQYF
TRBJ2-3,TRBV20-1,CSVTGITSTDTQYF
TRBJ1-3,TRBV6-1,CASRRAGTAGAGNTIYF
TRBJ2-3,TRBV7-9,CASSTRVDRGDTQYF
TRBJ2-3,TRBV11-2,CASIGTSGGRATDTQYF
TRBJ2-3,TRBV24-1,CATSARQGGGADTQYF
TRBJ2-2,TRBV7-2,CASSGKQGTGTGELFF
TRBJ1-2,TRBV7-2,CASSPQTGSEVGYTF
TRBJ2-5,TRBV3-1,CASSQDPTSVLETQYF
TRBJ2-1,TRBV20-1,CSARAHTRQGEGYNEQFF
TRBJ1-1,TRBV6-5,CASSYARGRTEAFF
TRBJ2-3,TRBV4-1,CASSQAPSGGPRVDTQYF
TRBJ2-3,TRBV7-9,CASRADRGRTDTQYF
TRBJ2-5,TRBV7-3,CASSLLGGNQETQYF
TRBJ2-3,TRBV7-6,CASSLLGRLNTDTQYF
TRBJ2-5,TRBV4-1,CASSLPDRDQETQYF
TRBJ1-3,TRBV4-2,CASSLGGDHGNTIYF
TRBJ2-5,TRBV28,CASSYPNYISYQETQYF
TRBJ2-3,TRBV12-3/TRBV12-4,CASSFELSGVADTQYF
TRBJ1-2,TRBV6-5,CASSPDLRGYTF
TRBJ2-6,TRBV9,CASSVHRDSGANVLTF
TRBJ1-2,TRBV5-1,CASSLGRFGYTF
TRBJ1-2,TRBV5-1,CASSLAPGVDYGYTF
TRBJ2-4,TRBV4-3,CASSPGKRVAKNIQYF
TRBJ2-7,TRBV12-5,CASGLEAGAIYEQYF
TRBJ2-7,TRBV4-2,CASSQDPKYEQYF
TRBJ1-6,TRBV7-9,CASSLVGSYNSPLHF
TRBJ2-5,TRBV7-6,CASSLEEVETQYF
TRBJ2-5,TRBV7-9,CASSLGTLYQETQYF
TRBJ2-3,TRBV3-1,CASSQDTGLSTDTQYF
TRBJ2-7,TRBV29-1,CSVEWTGHFEEQYF
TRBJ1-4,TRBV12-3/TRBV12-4,CASSLDGWGGLFF
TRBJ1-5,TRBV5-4,CASSFWENTSNQPQHF
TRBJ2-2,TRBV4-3,CASSQDSSRGTGELFF
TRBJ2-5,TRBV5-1,CASSSLLASEEETQYF
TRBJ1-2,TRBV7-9,CASSPGDITGYTF
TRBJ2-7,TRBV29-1,CSVVFAGGNYEQYF
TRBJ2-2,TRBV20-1,CSARDPWGQGAGTGELFF
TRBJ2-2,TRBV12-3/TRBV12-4,CASSSRPTGELFF
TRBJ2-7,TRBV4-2,CASSHRDGPPYEQYF
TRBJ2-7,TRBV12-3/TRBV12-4,CASSINRELEQYF
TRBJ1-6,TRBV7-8,CASSSEGQWGRSYNSPLHF
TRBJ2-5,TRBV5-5,CASGPGQPQETQYF